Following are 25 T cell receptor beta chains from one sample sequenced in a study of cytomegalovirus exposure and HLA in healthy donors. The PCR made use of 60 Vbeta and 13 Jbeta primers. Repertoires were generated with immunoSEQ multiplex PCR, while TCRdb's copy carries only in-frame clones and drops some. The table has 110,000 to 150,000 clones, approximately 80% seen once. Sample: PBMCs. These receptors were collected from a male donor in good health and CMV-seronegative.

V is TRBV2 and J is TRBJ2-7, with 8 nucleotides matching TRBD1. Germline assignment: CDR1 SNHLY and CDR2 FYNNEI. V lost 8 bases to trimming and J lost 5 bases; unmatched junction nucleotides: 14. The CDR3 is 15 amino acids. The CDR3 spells CASLVQIGQGDEQYF. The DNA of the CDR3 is TGTGCCAGCCTGGTCCAGATTGGACAGGGCGACGAGCAGTACTTC.

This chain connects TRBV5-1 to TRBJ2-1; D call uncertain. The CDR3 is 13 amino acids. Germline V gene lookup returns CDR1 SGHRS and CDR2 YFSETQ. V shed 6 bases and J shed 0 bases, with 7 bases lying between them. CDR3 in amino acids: CASTPSSYNEQFF. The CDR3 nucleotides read TGCGCCAGCACACCGAGCTCCTACAATGAGCAGTTCTTC.

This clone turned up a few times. CDR3 sequence (DNA): TGCGCCAGCAGACAGGGTGTCTTGAACACTGAAGCTTTCTTT. Encoded protein: CASRQGVLNTEAFF. The chain joins TRBV4-1 to TRBJ1-1; a possible D gene is TRBD1 (6 bases). The CDR3 spans 14 residues. The germline V gene has CDR1 MGHRA and CDR2 YSYEKL. V lost 6 bases and J lost 0, with 11 bases in between.

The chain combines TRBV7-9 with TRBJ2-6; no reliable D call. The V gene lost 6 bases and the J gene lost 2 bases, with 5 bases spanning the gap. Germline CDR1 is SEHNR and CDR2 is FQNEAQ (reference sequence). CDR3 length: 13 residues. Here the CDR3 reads CASSTAGANVLTF. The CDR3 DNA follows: TGTGCCAGCAGTACTGCTGGGGCCAACGTCCTGACTTTC. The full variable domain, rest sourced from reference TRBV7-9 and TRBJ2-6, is DTGVSQNPRHKITKRGQNVTFRCDPISEHNRLYWYRQTLGQGPEFLTYFQNEAQLEKSRLLSDRFSAERPKGSFSTLEIQRTEQGDSAMYLCASSTAGANVLTFGAGSRLTVL.

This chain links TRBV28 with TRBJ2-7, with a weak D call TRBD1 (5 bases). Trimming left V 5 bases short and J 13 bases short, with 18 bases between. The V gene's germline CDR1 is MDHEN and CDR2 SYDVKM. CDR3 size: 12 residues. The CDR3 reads CASSPQVAGKYF. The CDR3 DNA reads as TGTGCCAGCAGTCCCCAAGTGGCAGGGAAATACTTC.

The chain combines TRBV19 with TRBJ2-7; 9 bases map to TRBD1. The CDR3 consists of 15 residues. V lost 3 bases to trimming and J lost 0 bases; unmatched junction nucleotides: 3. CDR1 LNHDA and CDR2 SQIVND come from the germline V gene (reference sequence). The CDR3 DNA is TGTGCCAGTAGTATGGGGACAGGGAGCTCCTACGAGCAGTACTTC. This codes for CASSMGTGSSYEQYF.

CDR3 region: CASAHAFGPSKFNTEAFF. CDR3 DNA: TGTGCAAGTGCTCACGCTTTTGGGCCCTCCAAATTTAACACTGAAGCTTTCTTT. The chain employs TRBV12-2 and TRBJ1-1; TRBD1 is the table's D call, not checked against the DNA. TRBV12-2 is reported as a pseudogene. CDR3 length equals 18 residues.

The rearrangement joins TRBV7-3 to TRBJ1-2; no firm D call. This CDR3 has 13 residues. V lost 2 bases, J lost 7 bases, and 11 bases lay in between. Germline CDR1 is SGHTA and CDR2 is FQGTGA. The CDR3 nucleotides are TGTGCCAGCAGCTTAGACGGGAAGGGTGGCTACACCTTC. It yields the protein CASSLDGKGGYTF.

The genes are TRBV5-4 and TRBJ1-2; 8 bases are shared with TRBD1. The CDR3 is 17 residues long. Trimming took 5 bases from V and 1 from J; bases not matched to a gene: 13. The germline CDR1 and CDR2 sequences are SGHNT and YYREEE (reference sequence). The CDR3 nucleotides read TGTGCCAGCAGTCGTGATTTAGGACAGGGCCTTAACTATGGCTACACCTTC. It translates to CASSRDLGQGLNYGYTF.

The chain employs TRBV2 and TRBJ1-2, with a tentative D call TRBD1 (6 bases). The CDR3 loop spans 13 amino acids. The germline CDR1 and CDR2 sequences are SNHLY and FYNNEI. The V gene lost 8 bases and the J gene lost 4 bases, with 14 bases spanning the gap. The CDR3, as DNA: TGTGCCAGCGTAGGACAGCTCTTCTATGGCTACACCTTC. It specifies CASVGQLFYGYTF. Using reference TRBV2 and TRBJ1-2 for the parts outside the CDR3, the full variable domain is EPEVTQTPSHQVTQMGQEVILRCVPISNHLYFYWYRQILGQKVEFLVSFYNNEISEKSEIFDDQFSVERPDGSNFTLKIRSTKLEDSAMYFCASVGQLFYGYTFGSGTRLTVV.

CDR3 DNA: TGCGCCAGCAGCCAGATCGACAGGGTACAAGAGACCCAGTACTTC. It encodes CASSQIDRVQETQYF. V and J are TRBV4-1 and TRBJ2-5; 7 bases align to TRBD1. J lost 2 bases, V lost 3 bases, and 6 bases had no gene match. The CDR3 has 15 residues. The germline gives CDR1 MGHRA, CDR2 YSYEKL.

CDR3 nucleotide sequence: TGCGCCAGCAGTGAGTCGCGAAGAGACAATGAGCAGTTCTTC. This encodes CASSESRRDNEQFF. V is TRBV10-1 and J is TRBJ2-1; D not resolved. Deletions cut 0 bases from V and 5 bases from J, with 8 bases between. Per germline, CDR1 WNHNN and CDR2 SYGVQD (reference sequence). This CDR3 is built from 14 residues.

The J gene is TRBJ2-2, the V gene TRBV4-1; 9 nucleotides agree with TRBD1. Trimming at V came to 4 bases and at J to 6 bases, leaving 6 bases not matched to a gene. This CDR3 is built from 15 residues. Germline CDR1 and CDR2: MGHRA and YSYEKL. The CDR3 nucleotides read TGCGCCAGCAGCCGGACAGGGGACATGTCCGGGGAGCTGTTTTTT. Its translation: CASSRTGDMSGELFF.

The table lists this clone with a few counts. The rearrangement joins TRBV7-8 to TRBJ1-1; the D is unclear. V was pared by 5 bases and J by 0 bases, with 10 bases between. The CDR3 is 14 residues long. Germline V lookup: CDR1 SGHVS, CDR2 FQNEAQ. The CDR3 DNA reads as TGTGCCAGCAGCAGGAGAAGGTTGAACACTGAAGCTTTCTTT. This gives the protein CASSRRRLNTEAFF.

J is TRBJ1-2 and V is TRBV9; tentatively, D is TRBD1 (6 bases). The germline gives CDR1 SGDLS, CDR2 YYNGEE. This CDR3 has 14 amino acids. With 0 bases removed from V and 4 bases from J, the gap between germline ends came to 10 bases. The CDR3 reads CASSVEQGLYGYTF. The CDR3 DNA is TGTGCCAGCAGCGTAGAACAGGGCCTCTATGGCTACACCTTC.

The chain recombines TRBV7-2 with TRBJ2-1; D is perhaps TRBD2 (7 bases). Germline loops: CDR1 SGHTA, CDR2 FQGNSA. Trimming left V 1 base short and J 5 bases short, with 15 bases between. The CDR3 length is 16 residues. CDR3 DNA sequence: TGTGCCAGCAGCTTAGTGGGGGGGGGCGGGAACAATGAGCAGTTCTTC. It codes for CASSLVGGGGNNEQFF.

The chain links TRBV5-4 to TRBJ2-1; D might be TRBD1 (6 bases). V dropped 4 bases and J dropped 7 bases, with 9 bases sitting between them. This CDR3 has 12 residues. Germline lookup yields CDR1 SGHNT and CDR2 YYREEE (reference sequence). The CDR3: CASSHTGNEQFF. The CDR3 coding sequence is TGTGCCAGCAGCCACACAGGGAATGAGCAGTTCTTC.

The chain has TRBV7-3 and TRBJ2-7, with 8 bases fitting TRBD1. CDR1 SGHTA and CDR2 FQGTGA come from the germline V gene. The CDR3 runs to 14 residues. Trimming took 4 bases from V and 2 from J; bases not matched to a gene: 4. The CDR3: CASSSGTGPYEQYF. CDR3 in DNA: TGTGCCAGCAGCTCCGGGACAGGCCCCTACGAGCAGTACTTC.

The CDR3 DNA reads TGCGCCAGCAGCCCCGGGACTAGCGGGGGGGAAAAGAGCTCCTACAATGAGCAGTTCTTC. This codes for CASSPGTSGGEKSSYNEQFF. The rearrangement uses TRBV5-1 and TRBJ2-1, with TRBD2 matching 16 bases. CDR1 and CDR2 from the germline V gene are SGHRS and YFSETQ. V dropped 4 bases and J dropped 0; count of bases not matched to a gene: 10. The CDR3 has 20 amino acids. Looking up the rest from reference TRBV5-1 and TRBJ2-1 gives the full variable domain: KAGVTQTPRYLIKTRGQQVTLSCSPISGHRSVSWYQQTPGQGLQFLFEYFSETQRNKGNFPGRFSGRQFSNSRSEMNVSTLELGDSALYLCASSPGTSGGEKSSYNEQFFGPGTRLTVL.

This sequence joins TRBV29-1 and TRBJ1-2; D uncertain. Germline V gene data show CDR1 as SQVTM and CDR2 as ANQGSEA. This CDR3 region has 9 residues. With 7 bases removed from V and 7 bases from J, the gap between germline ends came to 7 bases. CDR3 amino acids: CSDYPGYTF. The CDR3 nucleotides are TGCAGCGACTACCCTGGCTACACCTTC.

DNA of the CDR3: TGTGCCAGCAGCTTATCCGACAGTCGACATGGCTACACCTTC. This encodes CASSLSDSRHGYTF. This chain links TRBV7-9 with TRBJ1-2; maybe TRBD1 (5 bases). The V gene lost 2 bases and the J gene lost 6 bases, with 13 bases spanning the gap. Looked up from germline, CDR1 is SEHNR and CDR2 is FQNEAQ (reference sequence). This CDR3 is built from 14 residues. Together with reference TRBV7-9 and TRBJ1-2, the CDR3 gives the full variable domain: DTGVSQNPRHKITKRGQNVTFRCDPISEHNRLYWYRQTLGQGPEFLTYFQNEAQLEKSRLLSDRFSAERPKGSFSTLEIQRTEQGDSAMYLCASSLSDSRHGYTFGSGTRLTVV.

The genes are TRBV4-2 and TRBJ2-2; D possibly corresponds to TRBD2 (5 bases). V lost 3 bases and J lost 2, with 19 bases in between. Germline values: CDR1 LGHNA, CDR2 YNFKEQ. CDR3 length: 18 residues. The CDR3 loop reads CASSHPLRRTENTGELFF. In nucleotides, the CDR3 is TGTGCCAGCAGCCACCCTTTGCGACGGACTGAAAACACCGGGGAGCTGTTTTTT.

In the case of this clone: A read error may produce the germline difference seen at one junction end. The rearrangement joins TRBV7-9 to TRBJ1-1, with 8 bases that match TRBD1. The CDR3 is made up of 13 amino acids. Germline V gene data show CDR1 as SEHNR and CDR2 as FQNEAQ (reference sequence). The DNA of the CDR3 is TGTTCCAGCAGCCAAGGGACAGGCACTGAAGCTTTCTTT. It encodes CSSSQGTGTEAFF.

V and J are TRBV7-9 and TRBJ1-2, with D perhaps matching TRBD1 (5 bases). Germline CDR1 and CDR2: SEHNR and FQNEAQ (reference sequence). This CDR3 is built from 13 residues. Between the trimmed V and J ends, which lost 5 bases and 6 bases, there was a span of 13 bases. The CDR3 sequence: CASSQIEGDGYTF. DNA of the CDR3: TGTGCCAGCAGCCAAATAGAAGGGGATGGCTACACCTTC.

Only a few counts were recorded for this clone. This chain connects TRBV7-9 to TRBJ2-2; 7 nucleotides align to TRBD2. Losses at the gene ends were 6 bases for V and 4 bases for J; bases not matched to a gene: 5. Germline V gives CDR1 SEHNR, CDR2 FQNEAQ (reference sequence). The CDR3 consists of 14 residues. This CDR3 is CASRGLAATGELFF. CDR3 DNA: TGTGCCAGCAGAGGCCTAGCGGCCACCGGGGAGCTGTTTTTT.